These 31 T cell receptor beta chains came from one sample sequenced in a study of T cell repertoires in cytomegalovirus infection. TCRdb reprocessed the reads with MiXCR, giving one entry per CDR3 protein. This table has 550,000 to 700,000 distinct CDR3 sequences, under 45% appearing once. Antigen specificity for these receptors is unknown. Specimen: cultured PBMCs, collected from culture after CMV antigen stimulation. The receptors here all came from a human donor in good health (CMV status not recorded). Some clones in this sample may be carry-over from other donors' samples.

The rearrangement joins TRBV5-6 to TRBJ1-2, with D possibly matching TRBD1 (5 bases). The germline CDR1 and CDR2 sequences are SGHDT and YYEEEE. Trimming took 0 bases from V and 4 from J, leaving 10 bases between them. The CDR3 extends over 14 amino acids. The CDR3 DNA is TGTGCCAGCAGCTTGGGGGGGGATCCCTATGGCTACACCTTC. It encodes CASSLGGDPYGYTF.

This clonotype was recorded a few times. The rearrangement links TRBV7-2 to TRBJ1-5, with D perhaps matching TRBD1 (5 bases). V was pared by 1 base and J by 9 bases, with 16 bases between. This CDR3 comprises 15 residues. Germline-derived CDR1 and CDR2 are SGHTA and FQGNSA. The CDR3 loop is CASSLGGGGSWPQHF. The CDR3 DNA is TGTGCCAGCAGCTTAGGGGGGGGGGGTTCGTGGCCCCAGCATTTT.

In this sample, this clonotype turned up a few times. The CDR3 DNA is TGTGCCAGCACCCCAGGGGGGCCTTCCTACGAGCAGTACTTC. Its protein is CASTPGGPSYEQYF. The rearrangement uses TRBV7-6 and TRBJ2-7; TRBD1 might be the D (7 bases). Germline CDR1 reads SGHVS; CDR2 reads FNYEAQ. The CDR3 has 14 amino acids. Trimming removed 7 bases at V and 1 base at J, with 14 bases between.

In this sample, this clonotype turned up a few times. V and J are TRBV6-2 or TRBV6-3 and TRBJ1-5; unclear D gene. Germline values: CDR1 MNHEY, CDR2 SVGEGT. V was clipped by 7 bases and J by 2 bases, with 6 bases between them. The CDR3 is 12 amino acids. The CDR3 protein is CASMVGNQPQHF. In nucleotides, the CDR3 is TGTGCCAGCATGGTTGGCAATCAGCCCCAGCATTTT.

The chain employs TRBV11-3 and TRBJ2-1, with D perhaps TRBD1 (5 bases). V shed 0 bases and J shed 6 bases, with 12 bases lying between them. This CDR3 has 15 residues. CDR1 and CDR2 (germline): SGHNT, YENEEA. The CDR3 here is CASSLEGFQGNEQFF. The CDR3 DNA sequence: TGTGCCAGCAGCTTAGAGGGGTTCCAGGGCAATGAGCAGTTCTTC.

In this sample, this clonotype turned up a few times. The chain uses TRBV7-2 and TRBJ2-5, with 11 nucleotides matching TRBD2. The germline V gene has CDR1 SGHTA and CDR2 FQGNSA. The V gene end was trimmed by 4 bases and the J gene end by 2 bases; junction bases not matched to a gene: 12. CDR3 size: 18 residues. CDR3 amino acids: CASSSGMLAGGRQETQYF. Written as DNA, the CDR3 is TGTGCCAGCAGCTCCGGAATGCTAGCGGGGGGCCGTCAAGAGACCCAGTACTTC.

The chain carries TRBV2 and TRBJ1-4; 7 positions agree with TRBD1. Per germline, CDR1 SNHLY and CDR2 FYNNEI. This CDR3 contains 16 residues. V was pared by 6 bases and J by 7 bases, with 14 bases of the junction left unmatched. CDR3: CASRQEPGQTLEKLFF. The CDR3 coding sequence is TGTGCCAGCAGACAAGAACCGGGACAGACCCTTGAAAAACTGTTTTTT.

J is TRBJ1-2 and V is TRBV28; 12 nucleotides match TRBD1. From germline, CDR1 is MDHEN and CDR2 SYDVKM. V shed 4 bases, J shed 7 bases, and the junction held 13 bases outside the gene matches. CDR3 length equals 17 residues. The CDR3 bases are TGTGCCAGCAGTTCTCTGGGACAGGGGGCCAAAGCTTCTGGCTACACCTTC. Residues: CASSSLGQGAKASGYTF.

This chain links TRBV11-2 with TRBJ2-3; D is perhaps TRBD1 or TRBD2 (5 bases each). Per the germline V gene, CDR1 is SGHAT and CDR2 is FQNNGV. V lost 5 bases, J lost 3 bases, and 12 bases lay in between. The CDR3 loop spans 14 amino acids. CDR3 amino acids: CASSPGDVTDTQYF. The CDR3 DNA is TGTGCCAGCAGCCCCGGGGACGTGACAGATACGCAGTATTTT.

The CDR3 reads CASSQFLAGGAETQYF. The CDR3 DNA is TGTGCCAGCAGCCAATTCCTAGCGGGGGGTGCGGAGACCCAGTACTTC. V gene TRBV4-2 combines with J gene TRBJ2-5; 11 positions agree with TRBD2. This CDR3 region has 16 residues. Germline-derived CDR1 and CDR2 are LGHNA and YNFKEQ. With 2 bases clipped from V and 5 bases from J, the junction kept 7 bases outside the gene matches.

In nucleotides, the CDR3 is TGTGCCAGCAGGGCCTTCTCTGGGGCCAACGTCCTGACTTTC. Translated, it gives CASRAFSGANVLTF. The chain employs TRBV7-2 and TRBJ2-6; D gene uncertain. Germline values: CDR1 SGHTA, CDR2 FQGNSA. This CDR3 is 14 amino acids long. Trimming stripped 6 bases from V and 0 bases from J, with 6 bases between.

This clonotype was observed a few times. The chain uses TRBV5-4 and TRBJ2-4; D not resolved. This CDR3 comprises 14 residues. The germline CDR1 and CDR2 sequences are SGHNT and YYREEE (reference sequence). V dropped 0 bases and J dropped 0 bases, with 4 bases sitting between them. This chain's CDR3 is CASSLDQAKNIQYF. The DNA for the CDR3 is TGTGCCAGCAGCTTGGATCAAGCCAAAAACATTCAGTACTTC. Drawing the rest from reference TRBV5-4 and TRBJ2-4, the complete variable domain is ETGVTQSPTHLIKTRGQQVTLRCSSQSGHNTVSWYQQALGQGPQFIFQYYREEENGRGNFPPRFSGLQFPNYSSELNVNALELDDSALYLCASSLDQAKNIQYFGAGTRLSVL.

The table lists this clonotype with many counts. The rearrangement uses TRBV7-2 and TRBJ1-4; D may be TRBD1 (6 bases). The CDR3 runs to 13 residues. Germline CDR1 reads SGHTA; CDR2 reads FQGNSA. The germline V and J ends were trimmed by 3 bases and 7 bases, with 9 bases remaining between them. The CDR3 protein is CASSFGQLEKLFF. CDR3 sequence (DNA): TGTGCCAGCAGCTTCGGACAGCTTGAAAAACTGTTTTTT.

J is TRBJ2-1 and V is TRBV28, with D maybe TRBD1 (6 bases). This CDR3 spans 13 amino acids. V shed 6 bases and J shed 8 bases, with 14 bases lying between them. The germline V gene encodes CDR1 MDHEN and CDR2 SYDVKM. CDR3 in amino acids: CASSRLGGDEQFF. The CDR3 bases are TGTGCCAGCAGCCGCCTTGGGGGCGATGAGCAGTTCTTC.

This chain links TRBV4-1 with TRBJ1-1; 7 nucleotides agree with TRBD1. Germline V gives CDR1 MGHRA, CDR2 YSYEKL. The CDR3 covers 15 residues. V dropped 3 bases and J dropped 4; count of bases not matched to a gene: 8. The CDR3 DNA reads as TGCGCCAGCAGCCAGTCCGAGGGGGCGAGCACTGAAGCTTTCTTT. Amino acids: CASSQSEGASTEAFF.

V and J are TRBV2 and TRBJ2-1; TRBD1 agrees at 7 bases. Germline lookup yields CDR1 SNHLY and CDR2 FYNNEI. Trimming took 2 bases from V and 5 from J; bases not matched to a gene: 3. This CDR3 is 14 amino acids long. As DNA, the CDR3 is TGTGCCAGCAGTGAAAGAGGGACAGACAATGAGCAGTTCTTC. It codes for CASSERGTDNEQFF.

The chain has TRBV20-1 and TRBJ2-3; D remains ambiguous. This CDR3 is built from 15 residues. CDR1 and CDR2 (germline): DFQATT, SNEGSKA (reference sequence). Trimming stripped 1 base from V and 2 bases from J, with 13 bases between. The CDR3 DNA is TGCAGTGCTAGAGTGCCGTTATCCACCACAGATACGCAGTATTTT. It yields the protein CSARVPLSTTDTQYF.

The CDR3, as DNA: TGCGCCACCTATACTAGCGGGGGGGCAGGTTTCCTGGAGACCCAGTACTTC. Encoded protein: CATYTSGGAGFLETQYF. The chain couples TRBV10-2 to TRBJ2-5, with 13 bases matching TRBD2. J gave up 5 bases and V 10 bases, and 16 bases lay outside the gene matches. From germline, CDR1 is WSHSY and CDR2 SAAADI. The length of the CDR3 is 17 residues.

This chain links TRBV11-1 with TRBJ2-2; D is undetermined. Trimming cost V 5 bases and J 8 bases, with 6 bases left between them. The CDR3 has 11 amino acids. The V gene's germline CDR1 is SGHAT and CDR2 FQDESV (reference sequence). DNA for the CDR3: TGTGCCAGCAGCCATTCTGGGGAGCTGTTTTTT. Its protein is CASSHSGELFF.

V is TRBV20-1 and J is TRBJ1-3, with D possibly matching TRBD1 (6 bases). Trimming cost V 7 bases and J 8 bases, with 15 bases left between them. The CDR3 has 12 amino acids. Germline CDR1 is DFQATT and CDR2 is SNEGSKA (reference sequence). The CDR3 region is CSVAGGSDTIYF. CDR3 sequence (DNA): TGCAGTGTTGCCGGGGGCTCGGACACCATATATTTT.

The chain is built from TRBV19 and TRBJ1-2; D not resolved. V was cut by 7 bases and J by 0 bases, with 15 bases left in between. Germline V gives CDR1 LNHDA, CDR2 SQIVND (reference sequence). The CDR3 contains 15 residues. The CDR3 region is CASTDLRDSNYGYTF. The DNA of the CDR3 is TGTGCCAGTACCGACTTGAGAGATTCTAACTATGGCTACACCTTC.

The chain uses TRBV4-2 and TRBJ2-1; perhaps TRBD2 as D (5 bases). The CDR3 consists of 16 residues. With 3 bases removed from V and 9 bases from J, the gap between germline ends came to 21 bases. Germline V CDR1 and CDR2: LGHNA, YNFKEQ. The CDR3: CASSHYLASREGEQFF. CDR3 nucleotides: TGTGCCAGCAGCCACTACCTGGCCTCTCGGGAAGGTGAGCAGTTCTTC.

This clonotype was picked up a small number of times. This rearrangement joins TRBV7-8 to TRBJ1-2; 8 positions agree with TRBD1. Per germline, CDR1 SGHVS and CDR2 FQNEAQ. The CDR3 sequence is 13 residues long. The trim removed 5 bases at V and 7 bases at J, leaving 6 bases unmatched. The CDR3 is CASSPRTGPGYTF. In DNA form, the CDR3 reads TGTGCCAGCAGCCCCAGGACAGGGCCTGGCTACACCTTC.

The genes are TRBV27 and TRBJ2-2; D gene unclear. Germline loops: CDR1 MNHEY, CDR2 SMNVEV (reference sequence). The V and J ends lost 10 bases and 3 bases respectively, with 12 bases between them. The CDR3 loop spans 13 amino acids. The CDR3 nucleotides are TGTGCCACCCAAAACCTTTACACCGGGGAGCTGTTTTTT. Residues: CATQNLYTGELFF.

The J gene is TRBJ1-1, the V gene TRBV4-1; 7 positions agree with TRBD1. V dropped 3 bases and J dropped 0; count of bases not matched to a gene: 4. Germline values: CDR1 MGHRA, CDR2 YSYEKL. This CDR3 spans 15 amino acids. This CDR3 is CASSQMTGLNTEAFF. The CDR3 nucleotides read TGCGCCAGCAGCCAGATGACAGGGCTGAACACTGAAGCTTTCTTT.

V gene TRBV14 combines with J gene TRBJ1-2, with 7 nucleotides matching TRBD1. Unmatched junction bases numbered 14, after V lost 3 bases and J lost 7 bases. Germline V gene sequence: CDR1 SGHDN, CDR2 FVKESK. The CDR3 extends over 16 amino acids. DNA of the CDR3: TGTGCCAGCAGCCAGAGAGGGGGCGCAGGGGCACCTGGCTACACCTTC. Translation gives CASSQRGGAGAPGYTF.

The chain recombines TRBV7-8 with TRBJ1-2, with D uncertain. V lost 3 bases, J lost 1 base, and 6 bases lay in between. Germline CDR1 reads SGHVS; CDR2 reads FQNEAQ. The CDR3 is 13 amino acids. CDR3 loop: CASSLLVNYGYTF. The CDR3, as DNA: TGTGCCAGCAGCTTGTTGGTTAACTATGGCTACACCTTC.

This clonotype was detected many times. CDR3 amino acids: CASSSNRDRGRETQYF. The CDR3 DNA sequence: TGTGCCAGCAGCTCAAACCGGGACAGGGGGCGAGAGACCCAGTACTTC. The chain combines TRBV7-2 with TRBJ2-5; TRBD1 matches at 12 bases. CDR1 and CDR2 (germline): SGHTA, FQGNSA. The CDR3 is made up of 16 amino acids. Trimming took 4 bases from V and 4 from J; bases not matched to a gene: 7.

DNA of the CDR3: TGCGCCAGCAGCCAAGTTGGGGGAGACTACGAGCAGTACTTC. Translated, it gives CASSQVGGDYEQYF. This chain links TRBV4-1 with TRBJ2-7; either TRBD1 or TRBD2 may fit D (5 bases each). Germline V gene lookup returns CDR1 MGHRA and CDR2 YSYEKL. With 1 base removed from V and 3 bases from J, the gap between germline ends came to 10 bases. CDR3 length: 14 residues.

This rearrangement joins TRBV18 to TRBJ2-5; no definite D call. This CDR3 is built from 13 residues. V lost 3 bases and J 4 bases, leaving 9 bases between the germline ends. Germline-derived CDR1 and CDR2 are KGHSH and LQKENI. The chain's CDR3 is CASSPKHGETQYF. The CDR3 nucleotides are TGTGCCAGCTCACCTAAACACGGAGAGACCCAGTACTTC.

Here the CDR3 reads CASSWGGTSSYEQYF. The CDR3 DNA reads TGTGCCAGCAGCTGGGGGGGAACCAGCTCCTACGAGCAGTACTTC. The gene calls are TRBV11-2 and TRBJ2-7; 7 nucleotides match TRBD2. The J segment lost 0 bases and the V segment lost 4 bases, leaving 6 bases of the junction unmatched. The CDR3 spans 15 residues. Germline V gives CDR1 SGHAT, CDR2 FQNNGV.